The rows below give T cell receptor beta chains drawn from one sample of a study of graft-versus-host responses after intestinal transplantation. What these receptors recognize is not known. Assay used: immunoSEQ multiplex PCR; TCRdb lists only in-frame clones, some missing. The table shows about 88,000 clones, with around 93% occurring only once. Sample: unstimulated CD4+ T cells sorted from spleen or lymph node cells, taken before transplant. The origin of the receptors is a human donor who was the organ donor for an intestinal transplant. The CDR3 runs from the conserved cysteine through the conserved F or W. A D gene is named only where the DNA matches it firmly. Clone sizes are given selectively: once, few, many, or a class where the clone is expanded.

v_gene,abundance,d_gene,j_gene,CDR3aa,CDR3nt
TRBV5-4,-,TRBD1,TRBJ2-3,CASSQPGTGALSADTQYF,TGTGCCAGCAGCCAACCAGGGACAGGGGCACTCTCGGCAGATACGCAGTATTTT
TRBV9,-,TRBD1,TRBJ2-7,CASSPETGGGQYF,TGTGCCAGCAGCCCAGAAACAGGGGGCGGGCAGTACTTC
TRBV15,-,-,TRBJ1-1,CATSKGVGEAFF,TGTGCCACCAGCAAGGGAGTCGGTGAAGCTTTCTTT
TRBV9,-,TRBD1,TRBJ1-2,CASSGLQGANYGYTF,TGTGCCAGCAGCGGGTTACAGGGGGCTAACTATGGCTACACCTTC
TRBV6-6,-,-,TRBJ2-7,CASTRQEPYEQYF,TGTGCCAGCACTAGACAGGAACCGTACGAGCAGTACTTC
TRBV7-8,-,-,TRBJ1-1,CASSGSRDNTEAFF,TGTGCCAGCAGCGGAAGTCGAGATAACACTGAAGCTTTCTTT
TRBV5-4,-,-,TRBJ1-2,CASSSGGNYGYTF,TGTGCCAGCAGTTCCGGAGGGAACTATGGCTACACCTTC
TRBV7-9,-,TRBD2,TRBJ2-3,CASSRVVAGLTDTQYF,TGTGCCAGCAGCCGGGTAGTAGCGGGACTCACAGATACGCAGTATTTT
TRBV19,-,-,TRBJ1-3,CASSIKARGNTIYF,TGTGCCAGTAGTATCAAGGCCCGGGGAAACACCATATATTTT
TRBV7-8,-,-,TRBJ2-7,CASRQSLPGSYEQYF,TGTGCCAGCAGACAATCCCTTCCCGGGTCCTACGAGCAGTACTTC
TRBV4-2,-,TRBD2,TRBJ2-2,CASSQEGGRNTGELFF,TGTGCCAGCAGCCAAGAGGGAGGGCGCAACACCGGGGAGCTGTTTTTT
TRBV28,-,-,TRBJ2-3,CASSSLDTQYF,TGTGCCAGCAGTTCGCTAGATACGCAGTATTTT
TRBV4-2,-,TRBD1,TRBJ1-3,CASSRETRGGSGNTIYF,TGTGCCAGCAGCCGAGAAACCAGGGGGGGCTCTGGAAACACCATATATTTT
TRBV7-9,-,-,TRBJ2-1,CASSLAGPRIKQFF,TGTGCCAGCAGCTTAGCGGGGCCGCGGATTAAGCAGTTCTTC
TRBV7-9,-,TRBD1,TRBJ2-2,CASSQSPGQGRAGELFF,TGTGCCAGCAGCCAATCACCGGGACAGGGAAGAGCCGGGGAGCTGTTTTTT
TRBV28,-,TRBD1,TRBJ2-7,CASREWTGSSYEQYF,TGTGCCAGCCGGGAATGGACAGGGAGCTCCTACGAGCAGTACTTC
TRBV5-8,-,-,TRBJ2-1,CASSSRLNEQFF,TGTGCCAGCAGCTCTCGACTCAACGAGCAGTTCTTC
TRBV18,-,-,TRBJ1-1,CASSPPVNTEAFF,TGTGCCAGCTCACCGCCCGTGAACACTGAAGCTTTCTTT
TRBV9,-,TRBD1,TRBJ2-7,CASSATGGQGAYEQYF,TGTGCCAGCAGCGCCACGGGGGGACAGGGGGCGTACGAGCAGTACTTC
TRBV28,-,TRBD1,TRBJ1-5,CASSFPRGLNQPQHF,TGTGCCAGCAGTTTCCCCAGGGGGCTCAATCAGCCCCAGCATTTT
TRBV10-3,-,TRBD2,TRBJ2-1,CAISESIPRGGRNEQFF,TGTGCCATCAGTGAGTCGATACCGCGGGGGGGGAGGAATGAGCAGTTCTTC
TRBV30,-,TRBD1,TRBJ2-7,CAWDRGGSTLVYF,TGTGCCTGGGACAGGGGAGGCAGTACTTTGGTGTACTTC
TRBV9,once,TRBD2,TRBJ2-1,CASSVDSGTSNEQFF,TGTGCCAGCAGCGTAGATTCTGGGACTAGTAATGAGCAGTTCTTC
TRBV14,-,-,TRBJ1-1,CASSQALSPNTEAFF,TGTGCCAGCAGCCAGGCCCTTAGTCCGAACACTGAAGCTTTCTTT
TRBV6-4,-,-,TRBJ1-4,CASSDTSKGEKLFF,TGTGCCAGCAGTGACACCTCGAAGGGTGAAAAACTGTTTTTT
TRBV4-1,-,TRBD2,TRBJ2-3,CASSQVGLAADTQYF,TGCGCCAGCAGCCAAGTCGGACTAGCAGCAGATACGCAGTATTTT
TRBV5-5,-,-,TRBJ1-3,CASSLGAGASSGNTIYF,TGTGCCAGCAGCTTGGGCGCAGGGGCCTCCTCTGGAAACACCATATATTTT
TRBV7-9,-,-,TRBJ1-1,CASSLRTLNTEAFF,TGTGCCAGCAGCTTAAGGACGCTCAACACTGAAGCTTTCTTT
TRBV10-3,-,-,TRBJ1-2,CAISEQGQDYGYTF,TGTGCCATCAGTGAGCAGGGGCAGGACTATGGCTACACCTTC
TRBV30,-,-,TRBJ2-2,CAWSSLDSWYTGELFF,TGTGCCTGGAGTAGTTTGGACAGTTGGTACACCGGGGAGCTGTTTTTT
TRBV28,-,TRBD1,TRBJ1-5,CASSFSRQGEGNQPQHF,TGTGCCAGCAGTTTTAGTCGACAGGGGGAGGGAAATCAGCCCCAGCATTTT
TRBV7-9,once,TRBD1,TRBJ2-7,CASSEGTASYEQYF,TGTGCCAGCAGCGAGGGGACAGCCTCCTACGAGCAGTACTTC
TRBV5-8,-,-,TRBJ2-5,CASSVGSWDQETQYF,TGTGCCAGCAGCGTGGGGTCCTGGGACCAAGAGACCCAGTACTTC
TRBV5-6,-,TRBD1,TRBJ2-5,CASSRQGQRETQYF,TGTGCCAGCAGCAGACAGGGGCAGAGAGAGACCCAGTACTTC
TRBV6-6,few,-,TRBJ1-3,CASIGNTIYF,TGTGCCAGCATTGGAAACACCATATATTTT
TRBV4-1,-,TRBD2,TRBJ2-2,CASSQVPSGGANTGELFF,TGCGCCAGCAGCCAAGTACCCAGCGGGGGGGCCAACACCGGGGAGCTGTTTTTT
TRBV10-3,-,-,TRBJ2-7,CAISESSSYEQYF,TGTGCCATCAGTGAGTCAAGCTCCTACGAGCAGTACTTC
TRBV6-1,once,TRBD2,TRBJ2-3,CASWERGPGDTQYF,TGTGCCAGCTGGGAGCGGGGCCCGGGAGATACGCAGTATTTT
TRBV9,once,-,TRBJ1-3,CASSVLSGNTIYF,TGTGCCAGCAGCGTCCTTTCAGGAAACACCATATATTTT
TRBV7-2,-,-,TRBJ2-5,CASSLVRGFAETQYF,TGTGCCAGCAGCTTAGTACGGGGCTTCGCAGAGACCCAGTACTTC
TRBV5-1,-,TRBD2,TRBJ2-1,CASSSSGGLYNEQFF,TGCGCCAGCAGCTCGAGCGGGGGCCTTTACAATGAGCAGTTCTTC
TRBV29-1,-,TRBD2,TRBJ2-7,CSVAGGGYEQYF,TGCAGCGTTGCGGGGGGTGGCTACGAGCAGTACTTC
TRBV2,-,-,TRBJ2-2,CASSQGTGELFF,TGTGCCAGCAGCCAAGGGACCGGGGAGCTGTTTTTT
TRBV4-1,-,-,TRBJ1-6,CASRRDTQQRPNSPLHF,TGCGCCAGCAGAAGGGATACTCAACAGCGTCCGAATTCACCCCTCCACTTT
TRBV25-1,-,TRBD2,TRBJ2-1,CASSDPGLAGDEQFF,TGTGCCAGCAGTGATCCAGGGCTAGCGGGGGATGAGCAGTTCTTC
TRBV5-1,once,TRBD1,TRBJ2-7,CASSGADRDEQYF,TGCGCCAGCAGCGGGGCGGACAGGGACGAGCAGTACTTC